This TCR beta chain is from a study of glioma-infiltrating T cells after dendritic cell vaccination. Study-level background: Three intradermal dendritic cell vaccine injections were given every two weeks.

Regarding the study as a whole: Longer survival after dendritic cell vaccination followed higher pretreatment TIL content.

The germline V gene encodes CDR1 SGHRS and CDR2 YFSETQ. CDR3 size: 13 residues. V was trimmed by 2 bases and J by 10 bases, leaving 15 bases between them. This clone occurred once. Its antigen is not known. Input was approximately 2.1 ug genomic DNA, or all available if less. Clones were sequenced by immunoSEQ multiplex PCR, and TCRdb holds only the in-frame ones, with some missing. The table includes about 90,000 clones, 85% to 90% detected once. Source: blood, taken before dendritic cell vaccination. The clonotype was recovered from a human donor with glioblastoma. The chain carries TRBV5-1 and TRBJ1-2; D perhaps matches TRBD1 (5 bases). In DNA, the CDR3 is TGCGCCAGCAGCTTTGGTGGGACTGACGCCTACACCTTC. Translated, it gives CASSFGGTDAYTF. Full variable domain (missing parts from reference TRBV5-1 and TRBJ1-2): KAGVTQTPRYLIKTRGQQVTLSCSPISGHRSVSWYQQTPGQGLQFLFEYFSETQRNKGNFPGRFSGRQFSNSRSEMNVSTLELGDSALYLCASSFGGTDAYTFGSGTRLTVV.